The rows below give T cell receptor beta chains drawn from one sample of a study of shared clonotypes between healthy human individuals. The data were produced by immunoSEQ multiplex PCR, yet TCRdb's version contains in-frame clones alone and is incomplete. The data show about 2.1 million clones, approximately 94% seen once. Sequencing input: naive CD8+ T cells from PBMCs. Every receptor here comes from a man between 18 and 29 years old in good health. Some clones in this sample may be carry-over from other donors' samples. CDR3s include the opening cysteine and the closing phenylalanine or tryptophan. A D gene is named only where the DNA matches it firmly. Only part of the rows carry a size: once, few, many, or a class if the clone is expanded.

TRBV5-6	TRBJ2-7	once	TRBD1	CASSLVGRGHEQYF	TGTGCCAGCAGCTTGGTGGGCAGGGGGCACGAGCAGTACTTC
TRBV6-1	TRBJ1-2	NA	TRBD1	CASSEARPPGQGYGYTF	TGTGCCAGCAGTGAAGCGCGTCCGCCGGGACAGGGCTATGGCTACACCTTC
TRBV14	TRBJ2-1	NA	TRBD2	CASSQLGSGSYNEQFF	TGTGCCAGCAGCCAATTAGGTAGCGGGAGCTACAATGAGCAGTTCTTC
TRBV7-9	TRBJ1-3	NA	NA	CASSPPRQRGNTIYF	TGTGCCAGCAGTCCCCCCCGCCAGAGAGGAAACACCATATATTTT
TRBV7-3	TRBJ2-3	NA	NA	CASSLSGDTQYF	TGTGCCAGCAGCTTATCCGGGGATACGCAGTATTTT
TRBV29-1	TRBJ2-6	NA	NA	CSEGGTGANVLTF	TGCAGCGAAGGGGGGACTGGGGCCAACGTCCTGACTTTC
TRBV6-1	TRBJ2-7	NA	NA	CASSEGFPYEQYF	TGTGCCAGCAGTGAAGGGTTTCCCTACGAGCAGTACTTC
TRBV25-1	TRBJ2-2	once	NA	CASSEGVGELFF	TGTGCCAGCAGTGAAGGGGTCGGGGAGCTGTTTTTT
TRBV7-9	TRBJ1-1	NA	NA	CVSSPYLGIEAFF	TGTGTCAGCAGCCCGTACCTCGGAATTGAAGCTTTCTTT
TRBV9	TRBJ2-5	NA	NA	CASSSGGRAQYF	TGTGCCAGCAGTTCCGGAGGACGGGCCCAGTACTTC
TRBV7-9	TRBJ1-1	NA	NA	CASSPTVNTEAFF	TGTGCCAGCAGCCCGACAGTGAACACTGAAGCTTTCTTT
TRBV27	TRBJ2-3	NA	NA	CASSWGAGTDTQYF	TGTGCCAGCAGTTGGGGAGCGGGCACAGATACGCAGTATTTT
TRBV9	TRBJ2-7	NA	TRBD2	CASSVGLAGTYEQYF	TGTGCCAGCAGCGTCGGACTAGCGGGGACCTACGAGCAGTACTTC
TRBV27	TRBJ2-7	NA	NA	CASSLAVSYEQYF	TGTGCCAGCAGTTTAGCGGTTAGCTACGAGCAGTACTTC
TRBV4-3	TRBJ2-7	once	TRBD2	CASSPSGVSSYEQYF	TGCGCCAGCAGCCCTAGCGGGGTAAGCTCCTACGAGCAGTACTTC
TRBV27	TRBJ2-1	NA	TRBD1	CASSRGQGESYNEQFF	TGTGCCAGCAGCCGCGGACAGGGCGAATCCTACAATGAGCAGTTCTTC
TRBV4-1	TRBJ1-2	NA	TRBD1	CASSQARQGLTYGYTF	TGCGCCAGCAGCCAAGCCCGACAGGGGTTAACCTATGGCTACACCTTC
TRBV4-3	TRBJ2-7	NA	NA	CASSQTWQDEQYF	TGCGCCAGCAGCCAGACCTGGCAGGACGAGCAGTACTTC
TRBV6-1	TRBJ2-7	NA	TRBD1	CASSVGTGSSYEQYF	TGTGCCAGCAGTGTCGGGACAGGGAGCTCCTACGAGCAGTACTTC
TRBV27	TRBJ2-7	few	NA	CASSFGPLYEQYF	TGTGCCAGCAGTTTCGGCCCCCTCTACGAGCAGTACTTC
TRBV5-1	TRBJ2-7	once	NA	CASSLARASSEQYF	TGCGCCAGCAGCTTGGCTCGCGCCTCTAGCGAGCAGTACTTC
TRBV7-8	TRBJ1-5	once	NA	CASSPLGGGSNQPQHF	TGTGCCAGCAGCCCCCTAGGTGGAGGAAGCAATCAGCCCCAGCATTTT
TRBV7-2	TRBJ2-7	NA	NA	CASSLRSSSGDEQYF	TGTGCCAGCAGCTTAAGGTCTAGCTCAGGCGACGAGCAGTACTTC
TRBV5-1	TRBJ2-1	NA	TRBD2	CASRFSGNIYNEQFF	TGCGCCAGCAGGTTTAGCGGGAATATCTACAATGAGCAGTTCTTC
TRBV29-1	TRBJ2-1	NA	TRBD2	CSGAPTSGGEQFF	TGCAGCGGCGCACCGACTAGCGGGGGGGAGCAGTTCTTC
TRBV19	TRBJ1-2	NA	TRBD1	CASRGTGLEGDGYTF	TGTGCCAGTAGGGGGACAGGGCTGGAAGGAGATGGCTACACCTTC
TRBV6-5	TRBJ2-7	NA	TRBD1	CASKPGQGWSYEQYF	TGTGCCAGCAAACCAGGACAGGGGTGGTCCTACGAGCAGTACTTC
TRBV28	TRBJ2-7	NA	TRBD2	CASSLTSGSRYEQYF	TGTGCCAGCAGTTTAACTAGCGGGAGTCGTTACGAGCAGTACTTC